This is a list of T cell receptor beta chains from one sample in a study of spatial heterogeneity in lung cancer. Via MiXCR, TCRdb re-called the 5' RACE reads, giving one row per CDR3 protein. This sample has under 150,000 distinct CDR3 sequences, with more than 10% found just once. Sequences were derived from PBMCs, sampled at follow-up. Receptor source: a female donor with early-stage non-small cell lung cancer. Each CDR3 is given with its conserved first and last residue. The D gene is left open where the match is weak. Size is stated for part of the rows, as once, few or many counts, or as a class when the clone is expanded.

d_call	clone_size	j_call	v_call	cdr3_length	cdr3_nt	cdr3_aa
.	few	TRBJ2-1	TRBV7-2	14	TGTGCCAGCAGCTCGACAGGCTTCTACAATGAGCAGTTCTTC	CASSSTGFYNEQFF
TRBD1	.	TRBJ1-1	TRBV20-1	14	TGCAGTGCTAGTCCGGGACAGTGGAACACTGAAGCTTTCTTT	CSASPGQWNTEAFF
.	few	TRBJ1-1	TRBV29-1	13	TGCAGCGTTGCTAGAAATTACGCCACTGAAGCTTTCTTT	CSVARNYATEAFF
.	many	TRBJ1-5	TRBV28	13	TGTGCCAGCAGTCCCCCCTACAATCAGCCCCAGCATTTT	CASSPPYNQPQHF
TRBD2	few	TRBJ2-5	TRBV30	13	TGTGCCGGGACTAGCGGGGTTCAAGAGACCCAGTACTTC	CAGTSGVQETQYF
.	.	TRBJ1-1	TRBV11-2	13	TGTGCCAGCAGCTTCGACAGTAACACTGAAGCTTTCTTT	CASSFDSNTEAFF
.	few	TRBJ2-1	TRBV11-3	14	TGTGCCAGCAGCCCCGGTATATCCTACAATGAGCAGTTCTTC	CASSPGISYNEQFF
.	few	TRBJ1-2	TRBV9	13	TGTGCCAGCAGCCCGTATACGGACCGAGCCCTCACCTTC	CASSPYTDRALTF
TRBD2	many	TRBJ2-1	TRBV11-2	16	TGTGCCAGCAGCTTAGGGGAGTGGGAGGGCCTCGGTGAGCAGTTCTTC	CASSLGEWEGLGEQFF
TRBD1	.	TRBJ1-5	TRBV7-9	14	TGTGCCAGCAGCTTGGGACAGGGAGCTCAGCCCCAGCATTTT	CASSLGQGAQPQHF
TRBD1	.	TRBJ1-4	TRBV25-1	15	TGTGCCAGCAGTTCTTCCGGGACAGGGAATGAAAAACTGTTTTTT	CASSSSGTGNEKLFF
.	.	TRBJ1-1	TRBV12-3/TRBV12-4	11	TGTGCCAACTCCCGGGGAACAGAAGCTTTCTTT	CANSRGTEAFF
TRBD2	many	TRBJ2-5	TRBV9	16	TGTGCCAGCAGCGTAGCCAGCGGGAGCCCTCAAGAGACCCAGTACTTC	CASSVASGSPQETQYF
TRBD1	many	TRBJ1-1	TRBV12-3/TRBV12-4	18	TGTGCCAGCAGTTTTGTGACAGGGATTTGGGGCGCGAACACTGAAGCTTTCTTT	CASSFVTGIWGANTEAFF
.	.	TRBJ1-1	TRBV27	14	TGTGCCAGCAGTTTACGCAGGACGAACACTGAAGCTTTCTTT	CASSLRRTNTEAFF
.	.	TRBJ2-6	TRBV20-1	17	TGCAGTGCTAGAGTGCCAGTTAAATACTCTGGGGCCAACGTCCTGACTTTC	CSARVPVKYSGANVLTF
.	few	TRBJ1-5	TRBV24-1	17	TGTGCCACCAGTGACTCCCGGGGCCCCTTGGGCAATCAGCCCCAGCATTTT	CATSDSRGPLGNQPQHF
TRBD2	few	TRBJ2-5	TRBV19	15	TGTGCCAGTAGTTGGGCTAGCGGGACGCAAGAGACCCAGTACTTC	CASSWASGTQETQYF
TRBD2	.	TRBJ2-3	TRBV7-2	17	TGTGCCAGCAGCCGACGTTTACTAGCGGGAGGAGGTGATACGCAGTATTTT	CASSRRLLAGGGDTQYF
TRBD2	.	TRBJ2-3	TRBV12-3/TRBV12-4	17	TGTGCCAGCAGTTTAAAAAAGCTAGCGGGAGCCACAGATACGCAGTATTTT	CASSLKKLAGATDTQYF
.	.	TRBJ1-5	TRBV23-1	13	TGCGCCAGCAGCAGGGGATCGGTGCAGCCCCAGCATTTT	CASSRGSVQPQHF
.	few	TRBJ1-4	TRBV27	14	TGTGCCAGCAGCCAGCGCGATACTAATGAAAAACTGTTTTTT	CASSQRDTNEKLFF
.	few	TRBJ2-2	TRBV19	14	TGTGCCAGTAGTATTCAACAGAGTGAGGGGGAGCTGTTTTTT	CASSIQQSEGELFF
.	.	TRBJ1-1	TRBV20-1	18	TGCAGTGCTAGAGATCTCAGGGGCCGGGGCTCCATGAACACTGAAGCTTTCTTT	CSARDLRGRGSMNTEAFF
.	many	TRBJ2-2	TRBV2	13	TGTGCCAGCAGTGAAGGGTACACCGGGGAGCTGTTTTTT	CASSEGYTGELFF
TRBD1	few	TRBJ1-1	TRBV9	14	TGTGCCAGCAGCGTAGGTAGCAGGGGGACTGAAGCTTTCTTT	CASSVGSRGTEAFF
.	many	TRBJ2-1	TRBV30	16	TGTGCCTGGAGTGTACGGTTGAGGCTCCTGGGCAATGAGCAGTTCTTC	CAWSVRLRLLGNEQFF
.	.	TRBJ2-1	TRBV15	16	TGTGCCACCAGCAGAGATTTGAGGGGCTCCTACAATGAGCAGTTCTTC	CATSRDLRGSYNEQFF
.	.	TRBJ2-5	TRBV7-9	14	TGTGCCAGCAGCTTAGGTGCGGGATCAGAGACCCAGTACTTC	CASSLGAGSETQYF